These T cell receptor beta chains were read from a single sample in a study of spatial heterogeneity in lung cancer. TCRdb reprocessed the 5' RACE reads with MiXCR, giving one entry per CDR3 protein. The sample lists about 20,000 distinct CDR3 sequences; 9% to 10% were seen once. The starting material was PBMCs, obtained at follow-up. These receptors originate from a female donor with early-stage non-small cell lung cancer. Each CDR3 is given with its conserved first and last residue. A D gene is named only where the DNA matches it firmly. Rows may omit the clone size; those that give it use once, few, many or a size class.

cdr3_nt	cdr3_aa	cdr3_length	j_call	v_call	d_call	clone_size
TGTGCCAGCAGTTCCTACCGGGACACCCAGTACCAAGAGACCCAGTACTTC	CASSSYRDTQYQETQYF	17	TRBJ2-5	TRBV6-2/TRBV6-3	-	many
TGCAGTGCTAGGGAACTTGATAGCAATCAGCCCCAGCATTTT	CSARELDSNQPQHF	14	TRBJ1-5	TRBV20-1	-	many
TGTGCCAGCAGCGTGGGAGTAGCCAGGGTTGAGACCCAGTACTTC	CASSVGVARVETQYF	15	TRBJ2-5	TRBV9	-	many
TGCGCCAGCAGCATCGGGAGTAATTCACCCCTCCACTTT	CASSIGSNSPLHF	13	TRBJ1-6	TRBV5-1	-	many
TGTGCCAGCAGCTTAAATGGACAGGCCGTCTATGGCTACACCTTC	CASSLNGQAVYGYTF	15	TRBJ1-2	TRBV7-2	TRBD1	-
TGTGCCAGCAGCCCTGACAGGGGATCACCCCTCCACTTT	CASSPDRGSPLHF	13	TRBJ1-6	TRBV7-9	TRBD1	many
TGCAGTGCTAGAGATTTCACGGTCGAGCAGTACTTC	CSARDFTVEQYF	12	TRBJ2-7	TRBV20-1	-	many
TGTGCCAGCAGCTGGGGACTAGCGGGAAGCCCTTTCTCCTACGAGCAGTACTTC	CASSWGLAGSPFSYEQYF	18	TRBJ2-7	TRBV5-6	TRBD2	many
TGTGCCAGCAGCCAGACTAGCGGGGGCTCCTACGAGCAGTACTTC	CASSQTSGGSYEQYF	15	TRBJ2-7	TRBV28	TRBD2	many
TGTGCCAGCAGCCTAACAGGGGCCTCAGAGACCCAGTACTTC	CASSLTGASETQYF	14	TRBJ2-5	TRBV7-2	TRBD1	many
TGTGCCAGCAGCTACGATAGCGGGGGGACAGATACGCAGTATTTT	CASSYDSGGTDTQYF	15	TRBJ2-3	TRBV7-3	TRBD2	many
TGTGCCAGCTCTATGACAGGGGCGATCTCCTACGAGCAGTACTTC	CASSMTGAISYEQYF	15	TRBJ2-7	TRBV25-1	TRBD1	many
TGTGCCAGCAGTTACTCTTCCCCGGGACTAGCGGAGCTGGGCCAAGAGACCCAGTACTTC	CASSYSSPGLAELGQETQYF	20	TRBJ2-5	TRBV6-5	TRBD2	many
TGCGCCAGCAGCGGCGGGACCCAGAGCACAGATACGCAGTATTTT	CASSGGTQSTDTQYF	15	TRBJ2-3	TRBV5-1	-	many
TGTGCCAGCAGCTTAATGGGGGACAGTTCCTACGAGCAGTACTTC	CASSLMGDSSYEQYF	15	TRBJ2-7	TRBV7-3	TRBD1	many
TGTGCCAGCAGCTTATACCCGAAGGGCGGGAGCCTGCACAATGAGCAGTTCTTC	CASSLYPKGGSLHNEQFF	18	TRBJ2-1	TRBV11-2	TRBD2	many
TGTGCCAGCAGCTCCCATCTCAGGGGGGATACTGAAGCTTTCTTT	CASSSHLRGDTEAFF	15	TRBJ1-1	TRBV7-3	TRBD1	many
TGTGCCAGCAGTACCCCCCCGGGACTAGCGGGCTACGAGCAGTACTTC	CASSTPPGLAGYEQYF	16	TRBJ2-7	TRBV28	TRBD2	many
TGTGCCAGCAGACTAGCGGGGCAAGAGACCCAGTACTTC	CASRLAGQETQYF	13	TRBJ2-5	TRBV12-3/TRBV12-4	TRBD2	many
TGTGCCAGCAGGAGGGACAGGGGGCCACAGCCCCAGCATTTT	CASRRDRGPQPQHF	14	TRBJ1-5	TRBV6-1	TRBD1	many
TGTGCCTCTAAGACAGGGGACTCCTATAATTCACCCCTCCACTTT	CASKTGDSYNSPLHF	15	TRBJ1-6	TRBV27	TRBD1	many
TGTGCCAGCAGAAGACAGGGCGGTGATACGCAGTATTTT	CASRRQGGDTQYF	13	TRBJ2-3	TRBV21-1	-	few
TGCAGTGCTAAGCCGACAGAAAGATACGAGCAGTACTTC	CSAKPTERYEQYF	13	TRBJ2-7	TRBV20-1	-	few
TGCAGTGCTACAAAGACAGGCAGCAACTATGGCTACACCTTC	CSATKTGSNYGYTF	14	TRBJ1-2	TRBV20-1	-	-
TGTGCCGGCAGCTTATGGGACTACCAGCCCCAGCATTTT	CAGSLWDYQPQHF	13	TRBJ1-5	TRBV7-9	-	few
TGTGCCAGCAGCTCCAAAGGACAGGGGGCGACAGGGGCCAACGTCCTGACTTTC	CASSSKGQGATGANVLTF	18	TRBJ2-6	TRBV7-2	TRBD1	many
TGTGCCAGCAGCCCTAGTCCCGGGTGGTCCGAGCAGTTCTTC	CASSPSPGWSEQFF	14	TRBJ2-1	TRBV6-4	-	many
TGTGCCAGCAGTGGAGGGACTAGCGGTGCCTACAATGAGCAGTTCTTC	CASSGGTSGAYNEQFF	16	TRBJ2-1	TRBV12-3/TRBV12-4	TRBD2	-
TGTGCTAGCAGCCCCACCGGGACAGGGACCACCGGGGAGCTGTTTTTT	CASSPTGTGTTGELFF	16	TRBJ2-2	TRBV7-7	TRBD1	many
TGCAGCGTCTACAGGGATACGCAGTATTTT	CSVYRDTQYF	10	TRBJ2-3	TRBV29-1	-	many
TGTGCCAGCAGCGTAGGCGGACTAGCGAGCACCGGGGAGCTGTTTTTT	CASSVGGLASTGELFF	16	TRBJ2-2	TRBV9	TRBD2	many
TGTGCCAGCAGCTCCCAGGGGGGGCTCAAAAACATTCAGTACTTC	CASSSQGGLKNIQYF	15	TRBJ2-4	TRBV5-6	-	few
TGCAGCGTTGAGGGCCAGGCCACCGGGGAGCTGTTTTTT	CSVEGQATGELFF	13	TRBJ2-2	TRBV29-1	-	many
TGTGCCAGCAGTTTCTCGGGGAGGGTCTCGGGCAATGAGCAGTTCTTC	CASSFSGRVSGNEQFF	16	TRBJ2-1	TRBV27	TRBD2	many
TGTGCCAGCAGTGTGACTAGCGGGAGACCCGGGGAGCTGTTTTTT	CASSVTSGRPGELFF	15	TRBJ2-2	TRBV12-3/TRBV12-4	TRBD2	many
TGTGCCAGCACTGGCTCTGGGGCCAACGTCCTGACTTTC	CASTGSGANVLTF	13	TRBJ2-6	TRBV6-2/TRBV6-3	-	many
TGTGCCAGCAGGACAGACAGACTCAATAACTATGGCTACACCTTC	CASRTDRLNNYGYTF	15	TRBJ1-2	TRBV6-5	-	many
TGCGCCAGCAGCCAAGTACAGGGAGGGGTCACCGGGGAGCTGTTTTTT	CASSQVQGGVTGELFF	16	TRBJ2-2	TRBV4-1	-	few